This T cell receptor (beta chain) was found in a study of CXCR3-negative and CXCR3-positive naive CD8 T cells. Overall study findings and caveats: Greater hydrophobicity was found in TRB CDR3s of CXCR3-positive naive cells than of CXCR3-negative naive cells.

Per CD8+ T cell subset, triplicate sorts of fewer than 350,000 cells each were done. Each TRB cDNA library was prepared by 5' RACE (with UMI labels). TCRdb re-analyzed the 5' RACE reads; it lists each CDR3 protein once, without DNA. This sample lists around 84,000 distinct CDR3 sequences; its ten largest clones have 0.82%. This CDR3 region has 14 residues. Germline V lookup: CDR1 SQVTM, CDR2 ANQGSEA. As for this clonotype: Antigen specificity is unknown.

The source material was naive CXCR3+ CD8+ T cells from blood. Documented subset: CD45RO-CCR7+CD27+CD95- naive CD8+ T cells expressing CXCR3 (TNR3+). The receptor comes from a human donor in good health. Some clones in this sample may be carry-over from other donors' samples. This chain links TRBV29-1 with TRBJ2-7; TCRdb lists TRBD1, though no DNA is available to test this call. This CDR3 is CSVDGQGESYEQYF.